The 27 T cell receptor beta chains given below trace back to one sample, sequenced in a study of blood T cell repertoires in COVID-19. Produced via immunoSEQ multiplex PCR; TCRdb's table is partial and in-frame only. This sample has 190,000 or so clones, with about 85% found just once. The sample taken for sequencing was PBMCs or T cells enriched from blood (not recorded which). Receptors were obtained from a man in his forties who had recovered from COVID-19.

The chain couples TRBV5-6 to TRBJ1-6, with 10 nucleotides matching TRBD1. Germline-derived CDR1 and CDR2 are SGHDT and YYEEEE. Trimming removed 1 base from V and 6 bases from J; junction bases left unmatched: 10. This CDR3 has 18 residues. The CDR3 loop is CASSLRNKTGGFNSPLHF. The CDR3, as DNA: TGTGCCAGCAGCTTGAGGAATAAGACAGGGGGCTTTAATTCACCCCTCCACTTT.

The chain couples TRBV30 to TRBJ2-7, with 8 bases lining up with TRBD2. The CDR3 covers 16 residues. Germline CDR1 and CDR2: GTSNPN and SVGIG (reference sequence). J was trimmed by 0 bases and V by 2 bases; bases with no gene match: 9. This chain's CDR3 is CAWSPISGASSYEQYF. CDR3 nucleotide sequence: TGTGCCTGGAGTCCCATTAGCGGGGCAAGCTCCTACGAGCAGTACTTC.

The chain links TRBV5-1 to TRBJ2-1; maybe TRBD2 (6 bases). Germline V gene data show CDR1 as SGHRS and CDR2 as YFSETQ. This CDR3 region has 16 residues. V lost 0 bases and J lost 1, with 11 bases in between. For the CDR3, the DNA is TGCGCCAGCAGCTTGGAATGGGGGGTTTCCTACAATGAGCAGTTCTTC. Translation gives CASSLEWGVSYNEQFF.

This chain connects TRBV11-2 to TRBJ1-2; D remains unclear. This CDR3 has 16 amino acids. V was clipped by 4 bases and J by 4 bases, with 19 bases between them. CDR1 is SGHAT and CDR2 is FQNNGV in the germline V gene. In nucleotides, the CDR3 is TGTGCCAGCAGCTCCGTGGCGGGTCGAGGTAGCTATGGCTACACCTTC. Residues: CASSSVAGRGSYGYTF.

The chain couples TRBV6-5 to TRBJ2-7, with D maybe TRBD2 (7 bases). The CDR3 is 11 amino acids. Looked up from germline, CDR1 is MNHEY and CDR2 is SVGAGI. V dropped 10 bases and J dropped 5 bases, with 12 bases sitting between them. The CDR3 DNA reads as TGTGCCACCTGGGGGGGCCACGAGCAGTACTTC. Protein sequence: CATWGGHEQYF.

The CDR3 loop is CASMQQGAYGYTF. The DNA for the CDR3 is TGTGCCAGCATGCAACAGGGGGCCTATGGCTACACCTTC. V is TRBV2 and J is TRBJ1-2; TRBD1 aligns across 9 bases. The length of the CDR3 is 13 residues. V trimming: 7 bases; J trimming: 4 bases; junction bases outside the gene matches: 4. Germline CDR1 is SNHLY and CDR2 is FYNNEI. The whole variable domain, remainder taken from reference TRBV2 and TRBJ1-2, is EPEVTQTPSHQVTQMGQEVILRCVPISNHLYFYWYRQILGQKVEFLVSFYNNEISEKSEIFDDQFSVERPDGSNFTLKIRSTKLEDSAMYFCASMQQGAYGYTFGSGTRLTVV.

V and J are TRBV7-3 and TRBJ2-2; D may be TRBD2 (6 bases). This CDR3 contains 14 residues. Germline-derived CDR1 and CDR2 are SGHTA and FQGTGA. Deletions cut 4 bases from V and 4 bases from J, with 10 bases between. DNA of the CDR3: TGTGCCAGCAGCTCCGGGACTCTCACCGGGGAGCTGTTTTTT. Protein sequence: CASSSGTLTGELFF.

The rearrangement joins TRBV4-1 to TRBJ1-2, with 8 nucleotides matching TRBD1. This CDR3 spans 14 amino acids. V lost 0 bases and J lost 7; bases outside the gene matches: 4. Germline loops: CDR1 MGHRA, CDR2 YSYEKL. In DNA form, the CDR3 reads TGCGCCAGCAGCCAAGACGCCAGGGGGCTTGGCTACACCTTC. Its translation is CASSQDARGLGYTF.

Only one count was recorded for this clone. The rearrangement uses TRBV27 and TRBJ1-4; D is possibly TRBD1 (5 bases). Per the germline V gene, CDR1 is MNHEY and CDR2 is SMNVEV (reference sequence). The CDR3 contains 15 residues. V lost 3 bases and J 8 bases, leaving 16 bases between the germline ends. The CDR3 protein is CASSFIGGTREKLFF. The CDR3 nucleotides read TGTGCCAGCAGTTTCATTGGGGGGACCCGGGAAAAACTGTTTTTT. Together with reference TRBV27 and TRBJ1-4, the CDR3 gives the full variable domain: EAQVTQNPRYLITVTGKKLTVTCSQNMNHEYMSWYRQDPGLGLRQIYYSMNVEVTDKGDVPEGYKVSRKEKRNFPLILESPSPNQTSLYFCASSFIGGTREKLFFGSGTQLSVL.

The chain couples TRBV6-5 to TRBJ2-1; 7 bases line up with TRBD2. The CDR3 contains 16 residues. The V segment lost 2 bases and the J segment 1 base; nucleotides outside the gene matches: 5. The V gene's germline CDR1 is MNHEY and CDR2 SVGAGI. In DNA form, the CDR3 reads TGTGCCAGCAGTTACGGCACTAGCGCTTCCTACAATGAGCAGTTCTTC. Protein: CASSYGTSASYNEQFF.

Concerning this clone: The sample holds other DNA sequences that translate to the same CDR3. The chain carries TRBV12-3 or TRBV12-4 and TRBJ1-1; no clear D gene. CDR3 size: 13 residues. V was clipped by 2 bases and J by 0 bases, with 4 bases between them. The CDR3 here is CASSLQLNTEAFF. The DNA of the CDR3 is TGTGCCAGCAGTTTACAGTTGAACACTGAAGCTTTCTTT.

The rearrangement links TRBV29-1 to TRBJ1-1, with TRBD1 matching over 11 bases. This CDR3 comprises 12 residues. Germline CDR1 reads SQVTM; CDR2 reads ANQGSEA. J lost 6 bases, V lost 5 bases, and 2 bases had no gene match. This CDR3 is CSVTDRGPEAFF. In nucleotides, the CDR3 is TGCAGCGTTACGGACAGGGGGCCTGAAGCTTTCTTT.

This clone was picked up one time. The chain is built from TRBV28 and TRBJ2-7, with TRBD2 matching 7 bases. The CDR3 totals 15 residues. Germline loops: CDR1 MDHEN, CDR2 SYDVKM. The J segment lost 3 bases and the V segment lost 8 bases, leaving 13 bases of the junction unmatched. As DNA, the CDR3 is TGTGCCAGCCTCCCCCAGGGACTACTAATCTACGAGCAGTACTTC. Its translation is CASLPQGLLIYEQYF.

The chain recombines TRBV9 with TRBJ2-3; TRBD1 matches at 9 bases. This CDR3 has 16 residues. V lost 3 bases to trimming and J lost 5 bases; unmatched junction nucleotides: 10. Germline V gene lookup returns CDR1 SGDLS and CDR2 YYNGEE. CDR3 residues: CASSGGGTGMVDTQYF. Written as DNA, the CDR3 is TGTGCCAGCAGCGGAGGTGGGACAGGGATGGTAGATACGCAGTATTTT. The full variable domain, with the rest looked up from reference TRBV9 and TRBJ2-3, is DSGVTQTPKHLITATGQRVTLRCSPRSGDLSVYWYQQSLDQGLQFLIQYYNGEERAKGNILERFSAQQFPDLHSELNLSSLELGDSALYFCASSGGGTGMVDTQYFGPGTRLTVL.

This sequence joins TRBV11-3 and TRBJ1-2; TRBD1 agrees at 9 bases. The CDR3 loop spans 16 amino acids. The ends lost 5 bases at V and 4 bases at J; junction bases unmatched: 11. Per the germline V gene, CDR1 is SGHNT and CDR2 is YENEEA. The CDR3, as DNA: TGTGCCAGCAGCCACGGGTGGACAGGGGAGGCCTATGGCTACACCTTC. Its translation is CASSHGWTGEAYGYTF.

The chain uses TRBV11-3 and TRBJ2-2; 12 bases are shared with TRBD2. The J segment lost 5 bases and the V segment lost 5 bases, leaving 9 bases of the junction unmatched. CDR3 length: 17 amino acids. Germline values: CDR1 SGHNT, CDR2 YENEEA. CDR3 sequence reads: CASSRGLAGIFTGELFF. The CDR3 DNA reads TGTGCCAGCAGCCGGGGACTAGCGGGTATTTTTACCGGGGAGCTGTTTTTT.

This clone showed up many times. The rearrangement joins TRBV6-4 to TRBJ2-3; 11 bases fit TRBD2. CDR3 length: 15 residues. The J segment lost 1 base and the V segment lost 6 bases, leaving 3 bases of the junction unmatched. Germline CDR1 MRHNA, CDR2 SNTAGT. CDR3 residues: CASSPGLAGTDTQYF. In DNA form, the CDR3 reads TGTGCCAGCAGCCCGGGACTAGCGGGCACAGATACGCAGTATTTT.

In DNA form, the CDR3 reads TGTGCCAGCAGCCTCGGACAGCCAGCCCCATACGAGCAGTACTTC. Amino acids: CASSLGQPAPYEQYF. This chain uses TRBV7-9 with TRBJ2-7; possibly TRBD1 for D (6 bases). V was shortened by 5 bases and J by 4 bases, with 18 bases between the two germline ends. Germline values: CDR1 SEHNR, CDR2 FQNEAQ (reference sequence). CDR3 size: 15 residues.

The rearrangement links TRBV7-3 to TRBJ2-1; perhaps TRBD1 as D (5 bases). Between the trimmed V and J ends, which lost 5 bases and 8 bases, there was a span of 13 bases. From germline, CDR1 is SGHTA and CDR2 FQGTGA. This CDR3 is built from 13 residues. The CDR3 nucleotides read TGTGCCAGCAGCCCACAGGTCTCGGATGAGCAGTTCTTC. Translated: CASSPQVSDEQFF. The entire variable domain, with the rest obtained from reference TRBV7-3 and TRBJ2-1, is as follows: GAGVSQTPSNKVTEKGKYVELRCDPISGHTALYWYRQSLGQGPEFLIYFQGTGAADDSGLPNDRFFAVRPEGSVSTLKIQRTERGDSAVYLCASSPQVSDEQFFGPGTRLTVL.

This clone was observed a handful of times. V and J are TRBV28 and TRBJ1-1, with no clear D. CDR3 length: 11 amino acids. Per the germline V gene, CDR1 is MDHEN and CDR2 is SYDVKM. V was pared by 5 bases and J by 7 bases, with 8 bases between. The CDR3 bases are TGTGCCAGCAGTACCCGGGTTGAAGCTTTCTTT. Protein sequence: CASSTRVEAFF.

A note on this clone: Other DNA sequences in the sample encode the same CDR3. V and J are TRBV11-2 and TRBJ2-3; D gene ambiguous. CDR1 and CDR2 from the germline V gene are SGHAT and FQNNGV. This CDR3 region has 12 residues. The ends were cut back, 5 bases at V and 2 bases at J, with 5 bases in the middle. The CDR3 nucleotides read TGTGCCAGCAGCCCCTCCACAGATACGCAGTATTTT. Translating it yields CASSPSTDTQYF.

This clone was found once. The chain links TRBV10-2 to TRBJ2-3; the match to TRBD2 covers 8 bases. The length of the CDR3 is 14 residues. The V segment lost 7 bases and the J segment 6 bases; nucleotides outside the gene matches: 9. From germline, CDR1 is WSHSY and CDR2 SAAADI. CDR3 loop: CASTLAGGVDTQYF. The CDR3 region has the DNA TGCGCCAGCACCCTAGCGGGCGGGGTGGATACGCAGTATTTT.

This clone has only one observation. The chain uses TRBV7-2 and TRBJ2-5; TRBD2 agrees at 7 bases. The CDR3 is 14 amino acids. Germline loops: CDR1 SGHTA, CDR2 FQGNSA. V trimming: 3 bases; J trimming: 2 bases; junction bases outside the gene matches: 3. CDR3 loop: CASSLGGGQETQYF. CDR3 sequence (DNA): TGTGCCAGCAGCTTGGGGGGGGGTCAAGAGACCCAGTACTTC. The whole variable domain, remainder taken from reference TRBV7-2 and TRBJ2-5, is GAGVSQSPSNKVTEKGKDVELRCDPISGHTALYWYRQSLGQGLEFLIYFQGNSAPDKSGLPSDRFSAERTGGSVSTLTIQRTQQEDSAVYLCASSLGGGQETQYFGPGTRLLVL.

The chain joins TRBV2 to TRBJ1-4; 8 bases match TRBD1. The V and J ends lost 6 bases and 7 bases, in that order; junction bases with no gene match: 10. This CDR3 has 15 residues. Germline V gene data show CDR1 as SNHLY and CDR2 as FYNNEI. In nucleotides, the CDR3 is TGTGCCAGCAGGGAGAAACAGGGGGACAGTGAAAAACTGTTTTTT. It codes for CASREKQGDSEKLFF.

The chain recombines TRBV5-1 with TRBJ2-1, with 8 bases aligning to TRBD2. Germline CDR1 SGHRS, CDR2 YFSETQ. The V segment lost 0 bases and the J segment 6 bases; nucleotides outside the gene matches: 2. The length of the CDR3 is 14 residues. The CDR3 DNA sequence: TGCGCCAGCAGCTTGGCCGGGACTAGCAATGAGCAGTTCTTC. It translates to CASSLAGTSNEQFF. Together with reference TRBV5-1 and TRBJ2-1, the CDR3 gives the full variable domain: KAGVTQTPRYLIKTRGQQVTLSCSPISGHRSVSWYQQTPGQGLQFLFEYFSETQRNKGNFPGRFSGRQFSNSRSEMNVSTLELGDSALYLCASSLAGTSNEQFFGPGTRLTVL.

The chain employs TRBV3-1 (or the pseudogene TRBV3-2) and TRBJ1-1, with D uncertain. The CDR3 sequence is 12 residues long. With 1 base removed from V and 3 bases from J, the gap between germline ends came to 3 bases. Germline CDR1 and CDR2: LGHDT and YNNKEL (reference sequence). The CDR3 sequence: CASSQVDTEAFF. The CDR3 region has the DNA TGTGCCAGCAGCCAAGTAGACACTGAAGCTTTCTTT.

This clone has only a few counts. CDR3 amino acids: CAEDRGTEAFF. In DNA form, the CDR3 reads TGTGCGGAGGACAGGGGGACTGAAGCTTTCTTT. The chain combines TRBV24-1 with TRBJ1-1; TRBD1 matches at 10 bases. Germline CDR1 and CDR2: KGHDR and SFDVKD. The CDR3 runs 11 residues.